The rows below give T cell receptor beta chains drawn from one sample of a study of T-cell reconstitution after alpha-beta-depleted transplantation in children. Each CDR3 protein gets one entry after TCRdb re-called the PCR reads with MiXCR. The table shows some 590,000 distinct CDR3 sequences, with roughly a tenth occurring only once. The specimen was PBMCs from the stem cell graft donor, collected from the stem cell graft. These TCRs come from a human donor who donated a stem cell graft to a child with acute myeloid leukemia. The CDR3 runs from the conserved cysteine through the conserved F or W. A D gene is named only where the DNA matches it firmly. Expanded clones get a size class; other rows say once, few or many, or leave the size out.

V gene	clone size	J gene	D gene	CDR3 protein	CDR3 DNA
TRBV6-5	many	TRBJ2-3	NA	CASSYNWQSTDTQYF	TGTGCCAGCAGTTACAATTGGCAGAGCACAGATACGCAGTATTTT
TRBV9	many	TRBJ2-3	TRBD2	CASSATSGSTDTQYF	TGTGCCAGCAGCGCGACTAGCGGGAGTACAGATACGCAGTATTTT
TRBV12-3/TRBV12-4	NA	TRBJ2-7	TRBD2	CASSGPGTSGYEQYF	TGTGCCAGCAGTGGACCCGGGACTAGCGGATACGAGCAGTACTTC
TRBV28	few	TRBJ2-3	TRBD2	CASSTSRLAGVSDTQYF	TGTGCCAGCAGTACTTCTCGACTAGCGGGAGTTTCAGATACGCAGTATTTT
TRBV28	NA	TRBJ1-2	TRBD1	CASRRTGGQRGYTF	TGTGCCAGCAGACGGACAGGGGGCCAACGTGGCTACACCTTC
TRBV5-5	NA	TRBJ2-7	TRBD1	CASSLGTGEGEQYF	TGTGCCAGCAGCTTGGGGACAGGGGAGGGCGAGCAGTACTTC
TRBV5-1	NA	TRBJ2-5	TRBD2	CASSVFAGEETQYF	TGCGCCAGCAGCGTGTTTGCGGGAGAAGAGACCCAGTACTTC
TRBV20-1	few	TRBJ1-5	NA	CSARGQGPQHF	TGCAGTGCTAGAGGTCAGGGGCCCCAGCATTTT
TRBV11-2	NA	TRBJ1-1	NA	CASSLDLQNTEAFF	TGTGCCAGCAGCTTAGATCTTCAGAACACTGAAGCTTTCTTT
TRBV28	NA	TRBJ1-3	NA	CASSFGNSGNTIYF	TGTGCCAGCAGTTTCGGGAACTCTGGAAACACCATATATTTT
TRBV29-1	NA	TRBJ1-2	TRBD1	CSVDHAGGSPDYGYTF	TGCAGCGTTGATCACGCAGGGGGCAGCCCTGACTATGGCTACACCTTC
TRBV7-3	NA	TRBJ1-1	NA	CASSPRRGANTEAFF	TGTGCCAGCAGCCCTAGGAGGGGGGCGAACACTGAAGCTTTCTTT
TRBV6-1	few	TRBJ2-5	TRBD1	CASNLQGWETQYF	TGTGCCAGCAACTTACAGGGGTGGGAGACCCAGTACTTC
TRBV13	few	TRBJ2-5	TRBD2	CASSSASGQETQYF	TGTGCCAGCAGCTCAGCTAGCGGACAAGAGACCCAGTACTTC
TRBV5-1	few	TRBJ2-3	NA	CASSLEGVGLTDTQYF	TGCGCCAGCAGCTTGGAAGGGGTAGGACTTACAGATACGCAGTATTTT
TRBV12-3/TRBV12-4	many	TRBJ1-6	NA	CASSTGTGNSPLHF	TGTGCCAGCAGTACCGGTACAGGGAATTCACCCCTCCACTTT
TRBV14	NA	TRBJ2-7	TRBD1	CASSQVARGLGEQYF	TGTGCCAGCAGCCAAGTAGCCAGGGGGCTGGGCGAGCAGTACTTC
TRBV10-3	NA	TRBJ2-3	TRBD1	CAIGGQGRWSTDTQYF	TGTGCCATCGGGGGACAGGGACGGTGGAGCACAGATACGCAGTATTTT
TRBV20-1	many	TRBJ1-5	TRBD1	CSAPLQGSNQPQHF	TGCAGTGCTCCCTTACAGGGGAGCAATCAGCCCCAGCATTTT
TRBV6-2/TRBV6-3	many	TRBJ2-2	TRBD1	CATQGTDTGELFF	TGTGCCACACAGGGGACGGACACCGGGGAGCTGTTTTTT